This T cell receptor beta chain was obtained from a study of CD8+CD57+ T cells in acquired aplastic anemia. Overall study context: Across the sorted CD4+ and CD8+ cells, DNA amounts averaged approximately 3.1 ug. Healthy donor CD4+ cell samples had a mean of about 10.8 million reads.

This clonotype was detected a few times. Its antigen is undetermined. The TCR beta profiling, which covered VDJ combination and CDR3 sequence, was carried out using genomic DNA as the template. TCRdb re-called the reads through MiXCR, storing one row per CDR3 protein. The sample shows about 110,000 distinct CDR3 sequences, 51% of them seen only once. V was pared by 11 bases and J by 1 base, with 5 bases between. The CDR3 is made up of 10 amino acids. Germline CDR1 WNHNN, CDR2 SYGVQD (reference sequence). The study, taken as a whole, reports: CD8+ Simpson's diversity did not differ significantly between patients and controls. The study identified roughly 31 CD8+ CDR3 sequences shared by patients and controls.

This receptor was identified in a human donor in good health, serving as a control. Material for sequencing was sorted CD4+, CD8+, or CD8+CD57+ T cells (not recorded which) from PBMCs. This chain links TRBV10-1 with TRBJ1-1; unclear D gene. The CDR3 protein is CASANTEAFF. The CDR3, as DNA: TGCGCCTCGGCGAACACTGAAGCTTTCTTT.